This T cell receptor (beta chain) was captured by sequencing in a study of T cells in Graves' hyperthyroidism and ophthalmopathy (dated by TCRdb to about 2019). About the study as a whole: Peripheral blood was sampled at the time of initial diagnosis, prior to any treatment. Following sampling, methimazole starting at 30 mg daily was given to hyperthyroidism patients, and high-dose intravenous methylprednisolone was given to ophthalmopathy patients. Prospective prediction of ophthalmopathy was tested in an independent validation cohort consisting of roughly 20 hyperthyroidism patients and some 15 patients who later progressed to ophthalmopathy. The 100 discovery patients were randomly split 7:3 into training and test sets. TCR V-J signatures able to tell the groups apart were searched for in a discovery cohort of about a hundred patients, of whom roughly 42 had Graves' ophthalmopathy and about 60 had stable Graves' hyperthyroidism. According to the paper, TCR Vbeta CDR3 sequencing was carried out on 135 peripheral blood samples, which came from 40 to 45 ophthalmopathy, 80 or so hyperthyroidism and approximately 17 progressor patients. Thyroid tissue and blood T-cell repertoires from six or seven Graves' hyperthyroidism patients were also compared in the study. Study-wide conclusions, independent of this receptor: Most expanded thyroid clonotypes (frequency above 0.001) were also detected in blood, suggesting blood repertoires may reflect thyroid immune responses. In validation, the model predicted progression to ophthalmopathy with approximately 71% sensitivity and over 72% specificity, a median of approximately 6.7 months before onset. Sample size was not statistically predetermined, and investigators were not blinded to group allocation. Ophthalmopathy was separated from stable hyperthyroidism by a 13 V-J signature model, with approximately 85% sensitivity and 81% to 83% specificity obtained in cross-validation and 80%/75% obtained in testing.

The CDR3 measures 13 amino acids from cysteine to phenylalanine. The retained sequence is limited to the CDR3, 39 bases, with the frame set at the first base. V is clipped by 5 bases and J by 0 bases, and the sequence between their germline boundaries is 11 bases long. The germline V gene (reference sequence) specifies DFQATT as CDR1 and SNEGSKA as CDR2. The TCR beta CDR3 regions were amplified from the RNA transcripts. For the first round of RT-PCR on the TCR CDR3, the HTBI primer set was used together with the Qiagen OneStep RT-PCR kit. Libraries were constructed in a second round of multiplex PCR, after which size selection and purification were carried out. The libraries were sequenced on an Illumina HiSeq2000 using paired-end 100 bp reads. The study's own analysis went as follows. Raw data were processed with SOAPnuke, discarding reads with adapters, uncalled bases, mean Phred below 15, or no exact constant-primer or identifier match. High-quality paired reads were merged with COPE v1.2.5, and unique nucleotide sequences were defined as clonotypes. MiTCR v1.1 was used to align the clonotypes against IMGT TRBV, TRBD and TRBJ reference segments. Analysis was restricted to V-J combinations with a frequency above 0.0001, which covered 99.2% of repertoires. A TCS score was defined as the ratio between F50 (clonal expansion) and ExV (chaos), using BLOSUM62-based TCRdist between CDR3 peptides within each V-J. Welch's t-statistics and random forest reduced 500 to 650 V-J features to roughly 13, which were used in a naive Bayes classifier (R e1071). TCRdb reworked the public reads: Q25 trimming with fastp, MiXCR clone assembly, productive beta chains retained. Each entry merges the rows of one CDR3 protein and shows their most common DNA and genes. V and J calls and clone size were set by TCRdb, not the authors. In all, the sample holds over 350,000 distinct CDR3 sequences, and roughly 14% of those were seen once. The ten largest clones add up to under 15% of the sample.

This clonotype was found a few times. Its antigen specificity is not known. No much larger clone is present one base from it, and per-base qualities are unavailable. Ophthalmopathy patients had moderately to severely active disease, with a Clinical Activity Score of 3 or more, a NOSPECS grade of 4 or more, and a disease duration of less than 3 months. The study excluded patients with uncontrolled infections, other autoimmune diseases, pregnancy or lactation. Clinical symptoms, serum thyroxine and TRAb, thyroid ultrasound, and orbital computed tomography formed the basis for the diagnoses. PBMCs were isolated from 10 ml of fresh peripheral blood by Ficoll-Paque density gradient centrifugation. Total RNA was extracted using Trizol reagent, and RNA quality was assessed on an Agilent 2100 Bioanalyzer.

The receptor was isolated from a man aged 18 to 35 with Graves' ophthalmopathy. Sequencing input: blood. The chain joins TRBV20-1 to TRBJ2-7; matching of 6 bases hints at TRBD2 as the D gene. This receptor carries the CDR3 CSAGGTVSYEQYF. The nucleotide sequence is TGCAGTGCTGGGGGGACGGTCTCCTACGAGCAGTACTTC.